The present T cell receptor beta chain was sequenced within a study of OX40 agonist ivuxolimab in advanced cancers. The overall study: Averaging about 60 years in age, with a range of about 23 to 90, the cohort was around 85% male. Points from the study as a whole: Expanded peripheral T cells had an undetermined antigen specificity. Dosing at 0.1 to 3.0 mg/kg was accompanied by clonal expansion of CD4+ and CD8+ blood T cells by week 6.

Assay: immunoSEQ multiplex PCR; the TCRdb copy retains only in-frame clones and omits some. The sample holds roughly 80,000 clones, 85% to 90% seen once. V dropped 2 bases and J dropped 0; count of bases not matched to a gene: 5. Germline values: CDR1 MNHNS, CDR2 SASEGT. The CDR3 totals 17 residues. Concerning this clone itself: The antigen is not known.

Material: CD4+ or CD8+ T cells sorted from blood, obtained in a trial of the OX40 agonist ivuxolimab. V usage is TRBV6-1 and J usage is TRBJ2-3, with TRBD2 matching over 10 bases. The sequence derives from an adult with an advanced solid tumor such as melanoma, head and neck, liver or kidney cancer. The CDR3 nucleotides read TGTGCCAGCAGTGAAAGGCTAGCGGGGGACAGCACAGATACGCAGTATTTT. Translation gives CASSERLAGDSTDTQYF.